This T cell receptor (beta chain) was recorded in a study of blood T cells in healthy people across ages. Germline-derived CDR1 and CDR2 are SEHNR and FQNEAQ (reference sequence). Trimming removed 8 bases from V and 2 bases from J; junction bases left unmatched: 12. This CDR3 comprises 16 residues. A second about 6 to 12 cycle PCR used barcoded and J-beta primers. Via MiXCR, TCRdb re-called the 5' RACE reads, giving one row per CDR3 protein. The data hold about 1.4 million distinct CDR3 sequences, with around 59% observed a single time. Input material: blood. V gene TRBV7-9 combines with J gene TRBJ2-7, with 10 bases lining up with TRBD2. The sequence derives from a man younger than 35 in good health. CDR3 in amino acids: CASLKQLAGRTYEQYF. In DNA form, the CDR3 reads TGTGCCAGCCTAAAACAACTAGCGGGGAGAACCTACGAGCAGTACTTC.